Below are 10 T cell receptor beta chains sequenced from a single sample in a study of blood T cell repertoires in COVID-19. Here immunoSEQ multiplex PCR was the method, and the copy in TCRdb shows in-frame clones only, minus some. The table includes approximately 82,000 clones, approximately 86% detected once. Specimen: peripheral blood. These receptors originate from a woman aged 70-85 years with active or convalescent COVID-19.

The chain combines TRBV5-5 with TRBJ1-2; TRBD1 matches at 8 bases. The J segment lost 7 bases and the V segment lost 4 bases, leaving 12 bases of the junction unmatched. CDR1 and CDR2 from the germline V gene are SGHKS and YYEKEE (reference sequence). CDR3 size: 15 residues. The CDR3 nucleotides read TGTGCCAGCAGCCACGACGTGGGACAGGCCGGTGGCTACACCTTC. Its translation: CASSHDVGQAGGYTF.

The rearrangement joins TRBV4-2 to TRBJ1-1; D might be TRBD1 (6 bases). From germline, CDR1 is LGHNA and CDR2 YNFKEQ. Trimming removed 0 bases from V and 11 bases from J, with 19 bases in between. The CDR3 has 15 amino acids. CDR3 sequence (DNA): TGTGCCAGCAGCCAAGATCGTATGGACAGCCAAACCGCTTTCTTT. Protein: CASSQDRMDSQTAFF.

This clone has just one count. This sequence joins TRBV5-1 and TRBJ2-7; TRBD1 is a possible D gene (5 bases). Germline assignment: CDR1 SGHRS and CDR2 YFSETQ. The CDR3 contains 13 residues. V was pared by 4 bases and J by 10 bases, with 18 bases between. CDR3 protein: CASSAGSPDQQYF. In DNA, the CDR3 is TGCGCCAGCAGCGCAGGGTCCCCAGACCAACAGTACTTC. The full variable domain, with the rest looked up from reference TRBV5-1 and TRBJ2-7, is KAGVTQTPRYLIKTRGQQVTLSCSPISGHRSVSWYQQTPGQGLQFLFEYFSETQRNKGNFPGRFSGRQFSNSRSEMNVSTLELGDSALYLCASSAGSPDQQYFGPGTRLTVT.

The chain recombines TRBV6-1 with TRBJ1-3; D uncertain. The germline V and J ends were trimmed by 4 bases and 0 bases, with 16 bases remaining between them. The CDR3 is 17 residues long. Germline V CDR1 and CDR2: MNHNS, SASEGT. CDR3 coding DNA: TGTGCCAGCAGTGGCGTGTTGGGCAAAGACTCTGGAAACACCATATATTTT. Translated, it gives CASSGVLGKDSGNTIYF.

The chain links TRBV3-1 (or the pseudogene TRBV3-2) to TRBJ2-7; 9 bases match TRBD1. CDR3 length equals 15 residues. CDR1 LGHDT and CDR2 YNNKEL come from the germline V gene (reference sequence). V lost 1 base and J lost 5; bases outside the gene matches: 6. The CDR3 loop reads CASSQGPDRGDEQYF. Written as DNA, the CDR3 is TGTGCCAGCAGCCAAGGACCTGACAGGGGGGACGAGCAGTACTTC.

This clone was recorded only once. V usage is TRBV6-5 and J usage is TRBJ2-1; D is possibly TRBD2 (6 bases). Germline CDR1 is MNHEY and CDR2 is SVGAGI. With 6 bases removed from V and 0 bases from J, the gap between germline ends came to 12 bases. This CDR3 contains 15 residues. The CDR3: CASSGVGGSYNEQFF. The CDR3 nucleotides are TGTGCCAGCAGCGGAGTCGGGGGCTCCTACAATGAGCAGTTCTTC.

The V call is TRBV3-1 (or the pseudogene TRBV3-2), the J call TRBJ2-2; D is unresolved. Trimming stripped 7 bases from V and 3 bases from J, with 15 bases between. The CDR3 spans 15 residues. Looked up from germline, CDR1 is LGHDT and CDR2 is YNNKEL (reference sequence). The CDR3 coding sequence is TGTGCCAGCACCCTACGGTCAGGATACACCGGGGAGCTGTTTTTT. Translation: CASTLRSGYTGELFF.

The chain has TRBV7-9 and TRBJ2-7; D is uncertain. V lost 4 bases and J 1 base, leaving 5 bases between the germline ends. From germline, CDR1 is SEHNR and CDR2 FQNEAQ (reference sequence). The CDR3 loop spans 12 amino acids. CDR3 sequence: CASSSLSYEQYF. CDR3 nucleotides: TGTGCCAGCAGCTCTCTATCCTACGAGCAGTACTTC.

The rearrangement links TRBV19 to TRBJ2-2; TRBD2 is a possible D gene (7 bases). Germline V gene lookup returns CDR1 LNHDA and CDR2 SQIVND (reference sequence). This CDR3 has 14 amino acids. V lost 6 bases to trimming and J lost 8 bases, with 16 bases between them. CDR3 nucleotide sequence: TGTGCCAGTAGCACGGGGGGCGGGACTGGGGAGCTGTTTTTT. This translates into CASSTGGGTGELFF.

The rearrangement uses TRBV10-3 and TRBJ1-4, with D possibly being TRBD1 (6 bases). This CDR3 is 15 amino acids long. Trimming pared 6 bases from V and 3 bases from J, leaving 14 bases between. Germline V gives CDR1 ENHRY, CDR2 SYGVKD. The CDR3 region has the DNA TGTGCCATCAGGAACAGGGAATCCCCTAATGAAAAACTGTTTTTT. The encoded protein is CAIRNRESPNEKLFF.